This T cell receptor (beta chain) derives from a study of cytomegalovirus exposure and HLA in healthy donors (dated by TCRdb to 2016 to 2017). Regarding the study in general: In an earlier analysis of approximately 500 of the donors, 250 to 350 Gb of sequence data and 90 million to 120 million unique TCR beta sequences from about 179 million T cells were reported. A handful of DR-DQ haplotypes were handled as single units for association and clustering because linkage in the cohort was strong. All discovery cohort repertoires had been generated on a single sequencing platform. HLA typing included class I and class II loci at four-digit resolution. The study combined high-throughput TCR immunosequencing, statistical association of individual TCRs with disease status, and machine learning to predict cytomegalovirus infection status. Rather than using new phenotypic data, the later analysis identified candidate immune exposures from TCR beta sequences and from how often those sequences occurred across donors. The number of typed donors differed by locus: roughly 629-640 for A, B, C, DRB1 and DQB1; about 520 for DQA1; 600 to 610 for DPA1; and roughly 470 for DPB1. Besides the first cohort of 666 subjects, a separate validation cohort made up of 95 to 150 different subjects was used. Genome-wide SNP genotypes for about three fifths of the roughly 670 donors were used in a later genetic analysis, which treated that subset as a discovery cohort. The study was designed to test whether signatures of past pathogen exposure could be identified by cataloging public T cell receptors. To decide whether each TCR beta V gene segment behaved as functional or pseudogenic, an earlier analysis of some 570 of the donors relied on high-throughput TCR beta sequencing. Using immunosequencing, the study profiled T cell repertoires from some 670 subjects and related those repertoires to cytomegalovirus serostatus. Roughly 300 gigabases of sequencing data and roughly 80 million unique TCR sequences made up an early release that covered under 750 HLA-typed donors. Donor age, sex, ethnicity and CMV serostatus were collected together with the repertoire data. A later analysis re-examined previously published TCR beta repertoires from more than 600 donors and added high-resolution HLA genotyping to investigate patterns of TCR occurrence. On average, over 200,000 unique TCR beta nucleotide sequences were sequenced per donor among more than 350 genotyped donors of the cohort, with about 17% of those sequences being non-productive. Among the roughly 400 genotyped donors, more than 70% belonged to the genetic ancestry cluster associated with self-reported Caucasian donors. What the research found in general, with its limitations: In a later analysis, the rate of TCR association differed among HLA loci, with DRB1 alleles having the most associated TCRs and HLA-C alleles having the fewest. A later analysis found that HLA-associated TCR beta chains were more clonally expanded and had lower generation probabilities than equally common non-associated chains. A few of the identified cytomegalovirus-associated TCR beta chains were confirmed in vitro to be specific for cytomegalovirus antigens. The classifier was reported to diagnose cytomegalovirus status with high specificity and sensitivity in both the original and validation cohorts. A later analysis reported that several top co-occurrence clusters appeared linked to parvovirus B19, influenza, CMV and Epstein-Barr virus. The study gave a list of about 160 TCR beta chains associated with cytomegalovirus. The presence/absence analyses assumed that sequencing depth was roughly uniform across donors, and that assumption may not be true. A further reported finding was that TCR beta sequences accurately predicted the HLA-A and HLA-B alleles for most subjects in the first cohort. Linkage disequilibrium might explain the correlated functional status among segregating V segments, but an unknown experimental factor could not be excluded. A later analysis found that most CMV-associated TCR beta chains appeared HLA-restricted, with HLA associations seemingly driven largely by CMV exposure. When HLA alleles, especially DR and DQ, strongly co-occurred, TCR associations were difficult to assign to individual alleles. A later genetic analysis associated a missense DCLRE1C variant with V-gene and J-gene trimming of TCR beta chains, and an independent cohort replicated the association. Only TCR beta chains were sequenced in this cohort, and the absence of alpha or paired-chain data limited detectable features. The authors suggested that the approach could potentially be extended to other disease states and immunological phenotypes. Because the 87-base-pair reads could not distinguish some IMGT-functional V segments, including TRBV6-2 and TRBV6-3, those segments were excluded. A cluster of highly shared sequence variants was judged likely to be a technical artifact of the sequencing pipeline. Because HLA typing was missing for some donors at each locus, association tests included only the typed subset. Because counts were too low, roughly 16 rarely observed V segments, including chromosome 9 orphons, were left out of the earlier analysis of 587 of the donors. In an earlier analysis of 587 of the donors, most TCR beta V segments appeared in productive rearrangements about 87% or about 30% of the time, broadly matching IMGT annotations. Most TCR sequences were observed very rarely across donors, whereas some public TCRs were present in many individuals. Immune exposure information for the cohort was limited to CMV serostatus. In a later analysis, some 17,000 TCR beta sequences were associated with specific HLA alleles at a false discovery rate of 0.05. According to a later genetic analysis, donors in an Asian-associated ancestry cluster had fewer N-insertions in productive TCRs than the approximately 670-donor mean.

V is shortened by 1 base, J by 7 bases, and the region joining them spans 19 bases. Based on the germline V gene, the CDR1 and CDR2 sequences are MGHRA and YSYEKL. The CDR3 numbers 16 residues from cysteine through phenylalanine. The sequence is cut down to CDR3 DNA, 48 bases in frame from base 1. Library preparation used the immunoSEQ multiplex PCR assay. For the multiplex PCR, a mixture combining 60 forward primers for TCR Vbeta segments and 13 reverse primers for TCR Jbeta segments was used. A multiplex PCR assay on genomic DNA amplified the CDR3 region of rearranged TCR beta genes. On the Illumina HiSeq System, the amplified TCR beta libraries were sequenced as 87-base-pair reads. In the authors' own workflow: A later analysis tallied 75 million to 95 million unique TCR beta chains across the 610 or so repertoires, and about 10 million of those chains were shared by two or more donors. To remove PCR and sequencing errors, raw reads were error-corrected and collapsed into unique sequences using a nearest-neighbor algorithm that merged closely related sequences. To assign V, D and J gene segments, CDR3 sequences were aligned to IMGT reference sequences. Each retained sequence needed at least a six-nucleotide match to both a V gene segment and a J gene segment. A rearrangement was called productive if the CDR3 had no stop codons and remained in frame with V and J, and every other rearrangement was called non-productive. CDR3 was defined according to IMGT convention as the region running from the second conserved V-encoded cysteine to the conserved J-encoded phenylalanine. Sequences without an unambiguous match to a single V gene segment were excluded from the earlier analysis of approximately 600 of the donors. In an earlier analysis of 587 of the donors, V segments were called functional above 56.7% productive rearrangements and were called segregating when the between-donor standard deviation exceeded 5%. To diagnose cytomegalovirus status from the catalog of TCR beta chain sequences, a statistical classification framework was built. In a later analysis, TCR nucleotide sequences were compared against IMGT/GENE-DB human TR gene sequences so that V and J genes could be assigned. In a later analysis, CDR3 sequences and most-parsimonious VDJ recombination scenarios were assigned using the TCRdist pipeline. A later analysis defined each TCR beta chain by its CDR3 amino acid sequence plus V-gene family, and excluded reads lacking a unique V-gene family. As a way to deal with suspected cross-contamination and a sequencing artifact, a later analysis dropped 450 to 600 nucleotide sequences that were highly shared and had low generation probability. A later analysis calculated a clonal expansion index for each public chain from normalized within-repertoire ranks of inferred template counts. In a later analysis, generation probabilities were computed using a VDJ recombination model fitted to out-of-frame rearrangements, and the results were checked against IGoR. In a later analysis, TCR-TCR, TCR-HLA and TCR-CMV co-occurrence was scored with hypergeometric tests, and a repertoire-size bias correction was applied to TCR pairs. In a later analysis, false discovery rates were estimated by permuting HLA or CMV assignments 20 times. In a later analysis, co-occurring TCRs were grouped with DBSCAN, and TCRdist sequence similarity was added when clustering was performed within HLA-allele-positive subsets. Co-occurrence clustering excluded repertoires with fewer than 30,000 or more than 120,000 public chains, plus five with anomalous nucleotide sharing. The clones in this table, taken by TCRdb from immuneACCESS, are in-frame only. Not every clone is retained; where verified, under half of the shortfall comes from an unresolved V gene, and the cause of the rest is unknown. The V and J calls and the clone size are those of that table, but D and trimming were determined from the DNA. This sample gives about 180,000 clones in total; 76% of them show up just once. The ten largest clones take up 2.5% of the sample.

As to this clone: Which antigen it targets is not known. Within one base of it there is no much larger clone, and no base qualities were kept.

The cohort consisted of more than 650 healthy bone marrow donors. At the time of sampling, all cohort members were nominally healthy, though unrecorded immune exposures were likely present. The donor was CMV seropositive and was included in the group of 270 or so seropositive cohort members. Every donor gave a peripheral blood sample, and the peripheral blood mononuclear cells from that sample were used for TCR beta sequencing. The Qiagen DNeasy Blood Extraction Kit was used to extract genomic DNA from the blood cell samples. The rearrangement combines TRBV4-1 with TRBJ1-2; tentative D gene TRBD1, with 6 bases matching. Sequenced: PBMCs. The clonotype was recovered from a woman in her twenties or thirties in good health and CMV-seropositive. In nucleotides, the sequence is TGCGCCAGCAGCCAAGTTGGCCGGGGGGGCGGATTTGGCTACACCTTC. Translated, this gives CASSQVGRGGGFGYTF.